The 10 T cell receptor beta chains below were found in one sample sequenced in a study of T-cell reconstitution after alpha-beta-depleted transplantation in children. Preparation of the TCRbeta library used unique molecular identifiers. From the PCR reads, TCRdb called clonotypes with MiXCR, one entry per CDR3 protein. The sample holds around 960,000 distinct CDR3 sequences, around 30% seen once. The sequencing used PBMCs, mostly from graft donor cells, collected 360 days after TCRalphabeta/CD19-depleted stem cell transplant. The receptor set was obtained from a boy younger than two who had a stem cell transplant for SCID, so the T cells may come from the graft donor.

The chain uses TRBV6-2 or TRBV6-3 and TRBJ2-1; D is unresolved. The CDR3 runs to 12 residues. V was pared by 1 base and J by 8 bases, with 6 bases between. Germline V CDR1 and CDR2: MNHEY, SVGEGT. The CDR3 sequence is CASSYLGYEQFF. CDR3 DNA: TGTGCCAGCAGTTACTTGGGGTATGAGCAGTTCTTC.

This clonotype has more than one count but fewer than ten. The rearrangement joins TRBV7-6 to TRBJ2-5; the match to TRBD2 covers 8 bases. Germline assignment: CDR1 SGHVS and CDR2 FNYEAQ. This CDR3 spans 14 amino acids. J was trimmed by 9 bases and V by 1 base; bases with no gene match: 7. The CDR3 DNA sequence: TGTGCCAGCAGCTTAGGACTAGCGAGGGGGGCCCAGTACTTC. Translated: CASSLGLARGAQYF.

The chain uses TRBV29-1 and TRBJ2-3, with TRBD1 as a possible D gene (5 bases). Germline V CDR1 and CDR2: SQVTM, ANQGSEA. Trimming removed 7 bases at V and 0 bases at J, with 20 bases between. This CDR3 is 16 amino acids long. The CDR3 sequence is CSAQGALVGSTDTQYF. The CDR3, as DNA: TGCAGCGCCCAAGGGGCGCTTGTAGGAAGCACAGATACGCAGTATTTT.

CDR3 sequence: CSAPDQLSADTQYF. The CDR3 nucleotides are TGCAGTGCTCCGGACCAGCTAAGCGCAGATACGCAGTATTTT. This chain links TRBV20-1 with TRBJ2-3; D uncertain. Trimming removed 5 bases at V and 4 bases at J, with 16 bases between. The germline gives CDR1 DFQATT, CDR2 SNEGSKA (reference sequence). The CDR3 loop spans 14 amino acids.

This rearrangement joins TRBV7-8 to TRBJ1-2; D is undetermined. The CDR3 contains 13 residues. Germline CDR1 reads SGHVS; CDR2 reads FQNEAQ. V was trimmed by 4 bases and J by 7 bases, leaving 13 bases between them. The CDR3 DNA is TGTGCCAGCAGCTCCACCGACATGCGTGGCTACACCTTC. It is translated as CASSSTDMRGYTF.

This clonotype has only one observation. The chain links TRBV6-6 to TRBJ1-2; D is undetermined. CDR3 length equals 13 residues. Germline CDR1 MNHNY, CDR2 SVGAGI (reference sequence). Deletions cut 6 bases from V and 7 bases from J, with 15 bases between. The CDR3 DNA reads TGTGCCAGCAGACTCGGAACTTTCCTTGGCTACACCTTC. It specifies CASRLGTFLGYTF.

This clonotype was found a few times. The chain links TRBV12-3 or TRBV12-4 to TRBJ2-7; weak D call: TRBD2 (6 bases). The CDR3 totals 13 residues. Trimming stripped 5 bases from V and 5 bases from J, with 13 bases between. The CDR3 sequence: CASSGEVSNEQYF. The CDR3 DNA is TGTGCCAGCAGTGGGGAGGTTTCCAACGAGCAGTACTTC.

This clonotype has more than one count but fewer than ten. This chain joins TRBV18 and TRBJ2-5; D gene uncertain. Germline assignment: CDR1 KGHSH and CDR2 LQKENI. V lost 3 bases, J lost 1 base, and 12 bases lay in between. This CDR3 comprises 15 residues. DNA of the CDR3: TGTGCCAGCTCACCCGAACAGATATCCCAAGAGACCCAGTACTTC. Its translation is CASSPEQISQETQYF.

This clonotype occurred a few times. The V gene is TRBV25-1, the J gene TRBJ1-1; TRBD1 might be the D (6 bases). The CDR3 has 13 residues. Trimming left V 6 bases short and J 11 bases short, with 19 bases between. Germline V gene data show CDR1 as MGHDK and CDR2 as SYGVNS. The DNA for the CDR3 is TGTGCCAGCAGGCCCCTTAGGGGGAAGGGGGCTTTCTTT. Protein product: CASRPLRGKGAFF.

The chain is built from TRBV20-1 and TRBJ2-1, with a weak D call TRBD2 (5 bases). The V end lost 3 bases, the J end lost 6 bases, and 12 bases lay between the germline ends. CDR3 length: 13 residues. The germline CDR1 and CDR2 sequences are DFQATT and SNEGSKA (reference sequence). The CDR3: CSASPRLSNEQFF. In nucleotides, the CDR3 is TGCAGTGCTAGTCCGCGACTATCCAATGAGCAGTTCTTC.